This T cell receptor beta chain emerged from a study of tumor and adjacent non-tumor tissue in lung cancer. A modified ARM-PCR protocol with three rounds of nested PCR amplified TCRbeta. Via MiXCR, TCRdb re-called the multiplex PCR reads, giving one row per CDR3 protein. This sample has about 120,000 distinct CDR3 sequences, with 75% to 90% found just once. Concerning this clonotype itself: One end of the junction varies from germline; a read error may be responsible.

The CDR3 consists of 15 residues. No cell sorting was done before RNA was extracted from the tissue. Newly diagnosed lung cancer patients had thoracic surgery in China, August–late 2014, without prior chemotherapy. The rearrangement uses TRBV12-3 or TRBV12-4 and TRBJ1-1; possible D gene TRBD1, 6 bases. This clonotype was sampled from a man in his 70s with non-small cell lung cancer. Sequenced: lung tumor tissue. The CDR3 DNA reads TGTGTCAGCAGTTTCTCGGGGGGCGGGGGCACTGAAGTTTTCTTT. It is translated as CVSSFSGGGGTEVFF.